A single sample is the source of the 32 T cell receptor beta chains below, sequenced in a study of T cells in Graves' hyperthyroidism and ophthalmopathy. The CDR3 regions of TCR beta were amplified from RNA transcripts. Initially, a first-round RT-PCR of the TCR CDR3 employed the HTBI primer set. TCRdb redid the calling of the multiplex PCR reads with MiXCR, one entry per CDR3 protein. In the table there are about 98,000 distinct CDR3 sequences, 35% to 45% of which are singletons. The sequencing input was peripheral blood or thyroid tissue (not recorded which). The receptors originated from a woman in her twenties or thirties with Graves' hyperthyroidism.

The V call is TRBV5-1, the J call TRBJ2-7, with 9 bases identical to TRBD1. This CDR3 has 15 residues. Germline loops: CDR1 SGHRS, CDR2 YFSETQ. Trimming at V came to 0 bases and at J to 6 bases, leaving 7 bases not matched to a gene. Written as DNA, the CDR3 is TGCGCCAGCAGCTTGGAGTTGGACAGGGGAGGCGAGCAGTACTTC. It specifies CASSLELDRGGEQYF.

J is TRBJ1-3 and V is TRBV7-4; 9 nucleotides agree with TRBD1. The germline CDR1 and CDR2 sequences are SGHVT and SQSDAQ. The CDR3 is made up of 14 amino acids. With 4 bases clipped from V and 6 bases from J, the junction kept 4 bases outside the gene matches. The CDR3, as DNA: TGTGCCAGCAGCTCACAGGGGGCTAAAAACACCATATATTTT. Protein: CASSSQGAKNTIYF.

The V gene is TRBV27, the J gene TRBJ2-6, with 10 bases matching TRBD1. The CDR3 is 17 amino acids. CDR1 is MNHEY and CDR2 is SMNVEV in the germline V gene (reference sequence). J was trimmed by 4 bases and V by 5 bases; bases with no gene match: 8. This CDR3 is CASSTGQGVSGANVLTF. Here the CDR3 DNA reads TGTGCCAGCAGTACCGGACAGGGGGTATCAGGGGCCAACGTCCTGACTTTC.

Of note for this clonotype: At one of its ends the junction is not consistent with the germline gene, which may arise from a read error. CDR3 sequence (DNA): TGCGCCAGCAGCCCCGGGACAGCACCCATTTACGAGCAGTACTTC. Its protein product is CASSPGTAPIYEQYF. The rearrangement uses TRBV7-2 and TRBJ2-7, with 7 bases lining up with TRBD1. The CDR3 has 15 amino acids. CDR1 is SGHTA, CDR2 FQGNSA, per germline.

This clonotype was picked up many times. The CDR3 spells CASSSPVGGAAGANVLTF. The CDR3 DNA follows: TGTGCCAGCAGCTCCCCTGTCGGGGGGGCGGCTGGGGCCAACGTCCTGACTTTC. The J gene is TRBJ2-6, the V gene TRBV7-9; 8 bases agree with TRBD2. This CDR3 spans 18 amino acids. The V gene's germline CDR1 is SEHNR and CDR2 FQNEAQ (reference sequence). After removal of 4 bases from V and 2 bases from J, the junction contained 10 bases not matched to a gene.

In its sample, this clonotype was seen many times. This chain joins TRBV6-5 and TRBJ2-7; 7 bases are shared with TRBD1. CDR1 is MNHEY, CDR2 SVGAGI, per germline. Losses at the gene ends were 5 bases for V and 0 bases for J; bases not matched to a gene: 10. This CDR3 spans 16 amino acids. The CDR3 spells CASSLNPGQSSYEQYF. The CDR3 DNA reads TGTGCCAGCAGTCTCAATCCGGGACAGAGCTCCTACGAGCAGTACTTC.

V usage is TRBV13 and J usage is TRBJ1-2; 7 nucleotides line up with TRBD1. V trimming: 0 bases; J trimming: 8 bases; junction bases outside the gene matches: 3. The CDR3 has 13 amino acids. In germline, CDR1 is PRHDT, CDR2 FYEKMQ (reference sequence). The CDR3: CASSLGTGLGYTF. The CDR3 bases are TGTGCCAGCAGCTTAGGGACAGGGCTAGGCTACACCTTC.

This clonotype has at least ten counts. The chain has TRBV6-6 and TRBJ2-5, with TRBD1 matching 9 bases. This CDR3 has 15 amino acids. In germline, CDR1 is MNHNY, CDR2 SVGAGI (reference sequence). V gave up 5 bases and J gave up 7 bases; unmatched junction bases: 11. For the CDR3, the DNA is TGTGCCAGCAGTAAGATTCCGGGACAGGGAGGGACCCAGTACTTC. This translates into CASSKIPGQGGTQYF.

Many counts were recorded for this clonotype. The chain employs TRBV9 and TRBJ2-3; the D gene could be TRBD1 or TRBD2 (5 bases each). Per the germline V gene, CDR1 is SGDLS and CDR2 is YYNGEE. This CDR3 is 16 amino acids long. The V and J ends lost 4 bases and 5 bases respectively, with 20 bases between them. CDR3 DNA sequence: TGTGCCAGCAGCCCTGGGGACCGACCCTTTGGAGATACGCAGTATTTT. It is translated as CASSPGDRPFGDTQYF.

Remarks on this clonotype: A read error may produce the germline difference seen at one junction end. The V gene is TRBV19, the J gene TRBJ1-1; no clear D gene. CDR3 length: 12 residues. CDR1 is LNHDA and CDR2 is SQIVND in the germline V gene (reference sequence). Written as DNA, the CDR3 is TGTGCCAGTAGTGGGCGGAACACTGAAGCTCTCTTT. Translation gives CASSGRNTEALF.

This clonotype was counted ten times or more. J is TRBJ2-5 and V is TRBV4-1, with 7 bases lining up with TRBD1. This CDR3 has 15 residues. The V gene's germline CDR1 is MGHRA and CDR2 YSYEKL. J lost 6 bases, V lost 0 bases, and 7 bases had no gene match. For the CDR3, the DNA is TGCGCCAGCAGCCAAGATAGAGGGGGCGTAAAGACCCAGTACTTC. As protein: CASSQDRGGVKTQYF.

This clonotype was detected ten times or more. The chain recombines TRBV28 with TRBJ1-4; 7 bases are shared with TRBD1. The CDR3 extends over 15 amino acids. V was pared by 5 bases and J by 4 bases, with 7 bases of the junction left unmatched. The germline CDR1 and CDR2 sequences are MDHEN and SYDVKM. This CDR3 reads CASSLGQAGNEKLFF. Written as DNA, the CDR3 is TGTGCCAGCAGTCTTGGACAGGCCGGTAATGAAAAACTGTTTTTT.

Remarks on this clonotype: This may be a read error, as it is one base from a much larger clone. This chain uses TRBV7-3 with TRBJ2-2; the match to TRBD1 covers 9 bases. This CDR3 is 19 amino acids long. Germline V lookup: CDR1 SGHTA, CDR2 FQGTGA. CDR3 residues: CASSLSQGQGTLDTGELFF. The CDR3 DNA follows: TGCGCCAGCAGCTTGTCTCAGGGACAGGGAACATTGGACACCGGGGAGCTGTTTTTT.

The rearrangement links TRBV4-1 to TRBJ2-7; D may be TRBD2 (5 bases). CDR3 length: 17 residues. V lost 0 bases and J lost 7, with 22 bases in between. The germline V gene encodes CDR1 MGHRA and CDR2 YSYEKL. DNA for the CDR3: TGCGCCAGCAGCCAAGATAGCGCCGGGCTGGGCACCGGGGAGCAGTACTTC. This codes for CASSQDSAGLGTGEQYF.

This clonotype has ten or more counts. CDR3 bases: TGTGCCAGCAGCTTGGGTAGCGGAGACGAGAAAGACACAGATACGCAGTATTTT. Translating gives CASSLGSGDEKDTDTQYF. The chain recombines TRBV5-8 with TRBJ2-3; possible D gene TRBD2, 6 bases. Germline-derived CDR1 and CDR2 are SGHTS and YDEGEE. V was shortened by 0 bases and J by 2 bases, with 19 bases between the two germline ends. The CDR3 covers 18 residues.

For this clonotype: This may be a read error, as it is one base from a much larger clone. The chain couples TRBV6-1 to TRBJ2-2, with D possibly matching TRBD1 (5 bases). This CDR3 has 18 residues. CDR1 and CDR2 from the germline V gene are MNHNS and SASEGT. The CDR3 nucleotides are TGTGCCAGCACTGAACCCTACTGGCAGGGATCGAACACCGGGGAGCTGTTTTTT. Protein sequence: CASTEPYWQGSNTGELFF.

The chain combines TRBV12-3 or TRBV12-4 with TRBJ1-1; D is undetermined. This CDR3 region has 15 residues. V lost 2 bases and J 1 base, leaving 11 bases between the germline ends. The CDR3, as DNA: TGTGCCAGCAGTTTATCGCACAGCCCGAACACTGAAGCTTTCTTT. Protein: CASSLSHSPNTEAFF.

As concerns this clonotype: A much larger clone differs from this one at a single base, so this may be a read error. This CDR3 fails to terminate in the conserved phenylalanine or tryptophan, so it likely reflects a read error. The chain is built from TRBV2 and TRBJ1-5, with D tentatively TRBD1 (6 bases). The germline gives CDR1 SNHLY, CDR2 FYNNEI. V lost 6 bases and J lost 7, with 22 bases in between. CDR3 length: 16 residues. The CDR3 DNA reads as TGTGCCAGCAGCCCTCACCGGGGACAATCTGTACAGCCCCAGCATTCT. Its protein is CASSPHRGQSVQPQHS.

The chain uses TRBV12-3 or TRBV12-4 and TRBJ2-7, with TRBD1 matching over 8 bases. The trim removed 7 bases at V and 7 bases at J, leaving 6 bases unmatched. CDR3 length: 12 amino acids. Here the CDR3 DNA reads TGTGCCAGCAAACGACAGGGGAGAGAGCAGTACTTC. As protein: CASKRQGREQYF.

This clonotype was counted ten times or more. The genes are TRBV6-5 and TRBJ2-2; D call uncertain. Germline CDR1 and CDR2: MNHEY and SVGAGI. Between the trimmed V and J ends, which lost 2 bases and 8 bases, there was a span of 9 bases. CDR3 length: 13 amino acids. CDR3 in amino acids: CASSYQHNGELFF. Here the CDR3 DNA reads TGTGCCAGCAGTTACCAACATAATGGGGAGCTGTTTTTT.

To note about this clonotype: The germline gene is not matched at one end of the junction; a read error may be the cause. The chain uses TRBV5-1 and TRBJ2-7; D assignment may be TRBD1 or TRBD2 (6 bases each). The germline V gene has CDR1 SGHRS and CDR2 YFSETQ. CDR3 size: 14 residues. The CDR3 nucleotides are TGCGCCTATCGAAGAGGGGGGAGAAAGACCAAGCAGTGCTTC. Residues: CAYRRGGRKTKQCF. The entire variable domain, with the rest obtained from reference TRBV5-1 and TRBJ2-7, is as follows: KAGVTQTPRYLIKTRGQQVTLSCSPISGHRSVSWYQQTPGQGLQFLFEYFSETQRNKGNFPGRFSGRQFSNSRSEMNVSTLELGDSALYLCAYRRGGRKTKQCFGPGTRLTVT.

CDR3: CSARLAGVSADTQYF. Here the CDR3 DNA reads TGCAGTGCTAGGCTAGCGGGAGTTTCGGCAGATACGCAGTATTTT. The chain recombines TRBV20-1 with TRBJ2-3, with 10 bases that match TRBD2. The CDR3 is made up of 15 amino acids. The germline CDR1 and CDR2 sequences are DFQATT and SNEGSKA (reference sequence). V trimming: 3 bases; J trimming: 4 bases; junction bases outside the gene matches: 7.

In this sample, this clonotype turned up many times. The V and J genes are TRBV19 and TRBJ1-1, with a weak D call TRBD1 (5 bases). This CDR3 has 13 amino acids. Trimming took 8 bases from V and 0 from J, leaving 10 bases between them. Germline CDR1 LNHDA, CDR2 SQIVND (reference sequence). The chain's CDR3 is CASYDSLNTEAFF. CDR3 nucleotide sequence: TGTGCCAGTTACGACAGCCTGAACACTGAAGCTTTCTTT.

This clonotype showed up many times. This rearrangement joins TRBV19 to TRBJ2-5, with TRBD2 identical over 10 bases. The CDR3 runs to 15 residues. Per germline, CDR1 LNHDA and CDR2 SQIVND (reference sequence). Trimming at V came to 5 bases and at J to 2 bases, leaving 5 bases not matched to a gene. CDR3 DNA sequence: TGTGCCAGTAGTCCCTGGACTAGCGGTCAAGAGACCCAGTACTTC. It translates to CASSPWTSGQETQYF.

The chain uses TRBV6-5 and TRBJ1-2, with D maybe TRBD1 (5 bases). The germline V gene has CDR1 MNHEY and CDR2 SVGAGI. This CDR3 region has 11 residues. Between the trimmed V and J ends, which lost 1 base and 12 bases, there was a span of 9 bases. The CDR3 loop is CASSYLGGNTF. CDR3 bases: TGTGCCAGCAGTTACTTGGGGGGAAACACCTTC.

This clonotype was seen repeatedly, ten times or more. The chain links TRBV7-8 to TRBJ2-7; TRBD2 aligns across 9 bases. CDR3 length: 14 amino acids. The trim removed 0 bases at V and 4 bases at J, leaving 1 base unmatched. Germline CDR1 SGHVS, CDR2 FQNEAQ. The CDR3, as DNA: TGTGCCAGCAGCTTAGCGGGACTAGCTTACGAGCAGTACTTC. Translated: CASSLAGLAYEQYF.

At least ten counts were recorded for this clonotype. The chain links TRBV20-1 to TRBJ1-4; possible D gene TRBD1, 6 bases. The V gene lost 3 bases and the J gene lost 4 bases, with 12 bases spanning the gap. Germline CDR1 is DFQATT and CDR2 is SNEGSKA (reference sequence). The length of the CDR3 is 14 residues. This CDR3 is CSARDSRVNEKLFF. The DNA for the CDR3 is TGCAGTGCTAGGGACAGCCGGGTTAATGAAAAACTGTTTTTT.

This clonotype was seen ten or more times. The chain couples TRBV6-6 to TRBJ1-5; D call uncertain. This CDR3 spans 17 amino acids. V was pared by 1 base and J by 0 bases, with 13 bases between. Germline values: CDR1 MNHNY, CDR2 SVGAGI (reference sequence). The CDR3 here is CASSYFEGTYSNQPQHF. The DNA of the CDR3 is TGTGCCAGCAGTTACTTTGAGGGAACCTATAGCAATCAGCCCCAGCATTTT.

This clonotype has a count of ten or more. The rearrangement joins TRBV7-6 to TRBJ2-3; D call uncertain. The CDR3 covers 12 residues. V lost 5 bases, J lost 0 bases, and 3 bases lay in between. Germline V gene data show CDR1 as SGHVS and CDR2 as FNYEAQ. The CDR3 region has the DNA TGTGCCAGCAGCGCCAGCACAGATACGCAGTATTTT. Its translation is CASSASTDTQYF.

This clonotype has a count of ten or more. The rearrangement uses TRBV5-6 and TRBJ2-7; 9 bases are shared with TRBD1. After removal of 4 bases from V and 5 bases from J, the junction contained 10 bases not matched to a gene. CDR1 SGHDT and CDR2 YYEEEE come from the germline V gene. CDR3 size: 15 residues. The CDR3 loop reads CASSTGPGTGNEQYF. The CDR3 nucleotides read TGTGCCAGCAGCACCGGTCCCGGGACAGGGAACGAGCAGTACTTC.

On this clonotype itself: This may be a read error: a much more frequent sequence differs by one nucleotide. The rearrangement links TRBV10-3 to TRBJ1-5, with 8 nucleotides matching TRBD1. The CDR3 covers 14 residues. The V segment lost 5 bases and the J segment 7 bases; nucleotides outside the gene matches: 7. The germline V gene encodes CDR1 ENHRY and CDR2 SYGVKD. DNA of the CDR3: TGTGCCATCAGTCCACAGACAGGGGACCAGCCCCAGCATTTT. It is translated as CAISPQTGDQPQHF.

For this clonotype: Germline and junction disagree at one end, which may indicate a read error. This chain connects TRBV30 to TRBJ2-2; 7 bases line up with TRBD2. The CDR3 loop spans 16 amino acids. CDR1 is GTSNPN, CDR2 SVGIG, per germline (reference sequence). The chain's CDR3 is CAWSVGLGGNTGELFF. The CDR3, as DNA: TGTGCCTGGAGTGTAGGTCTCGGGGGGAATACCGGGGAGCTTTTTTTT.